This TCR beta chain was captured in a study of blood T cell repertoires in COVID-19. Study-wide background: Sources were T cells, B-cell-depleted T cells, or PBMCs; the material itself was cDNA or gDNA.

Per the original data handling: Amplified reference gene primers provided the basis for estimating nucleated cell counts. Using immunoSEQ multiplex PCR, the repertoire was profiled, and TCRdb retains in-frame clones only, with some absent. Clonal size and the V and J genes are those of that table, whereas D and trimming came from the DNA. The data show some 190,000 clones, with under 90% seen just once and roughly 20% held by the top ten. In this sample, this clone turned up once. A Seattle source enrolled patients during active infection and followed them longitudinally. Germline loops: CDR1 SGDLS, CDR2 YYNGEE. The CDR3 spans 17 residues. The ends were cut back, 0 bases at V and 1 base at J, with 13 bases in the middle.

The receptor was derived from a person aged 70 to 85 with COVID-19, enrolled during active disease. The specimen sequenced was peripheral blood. The chain links TRBV9 to TRBJ2-2; D is possibly TRBD2 (7 bases). The CDR3 sequence: CASSVGPGGRNTGELFF. The CDR3, as DNA: TGTGCCAGCAGCGTAGGCCCGGGGGGCCGGAACACCGGGGAGCTGTTTTTT.